A selection of T cell receptor beta chains follows, all from one sample in a study of blood T cell repertoires in COVID-19. TCRdb keeps only in-frame clones here, not all; method: immunoSEQ multiplex PCR. Of about 130,000 clones detected, approximately 87% appear once; the ten largest clones hold over 3.5%. Input material: peripheral blood. Source of these receptors: a woman aged 55-70 years with acute or convalescent COVID-19. CDR3s include the opening cysteine and the closing phenylalanine or tryptophan. D genes are given only for firm matches. Clone size appears in some rows only: once, few, many, or a class for an expanded clone.

size,V,D,J,DNA,CDR3
NA,TRBV10-3,NA,TRBJ1-5,TGTGCCATCAGTGTAAGGCAGGGAAGTCAGCCCCAGCATTTT,CAISVRQGSQPQHF
NA,TRBV19,NA,TRBJ2-1,TGTGCCAGTAGTATAGGGGCTAACAATGAGCAGTTCTTC,CASSIGANNEQFF
once,TRBV28,NA,TRBJ1-2,TGTGCCAGCCTCGGACTGAACTATGGCTACACCTTC,CASLGLNYGYTF
NA,TRBV19,NA,TRBJ1-5,TGTGCCAGTAGTATGCTATCAGCGGTTACTCAGCCCCAGCATTTT,CASSMLSAVTQPQHF
NA,TRBV28,TRBD1,TRBJ1-2,TGTGCCAGCAGTTTGGTAACAGGGGGCACTCATTTCAACTATGGCTACACCTTC,CASSLVTGGTHFNYGYTF
NA,TRBV5-1,NA,TRBJ1-2,TGCGCCAGCAGCTTGGGTGAGGGCTACACCTTC,CASSLGEGYTF
NA,TRBV28,NA,TRBJ1-1,TGTGCCAGCAGTTTATCAGTGAACACTGAAGCTTTCTTT,CASSLSVNTEAFF
NA,TRBV2,NA,TRBJ1-2,TGTGCCAGCAGTGAACAACGGGGACTGAAGGGCTACACCTTC,CASSEQRGLKGYTF
NA,TRBV2,NA,TRBJ1-2,TGTGCCAGCAAGAAAGAGGCGGGACTGACTATACTTAACTATGGCTACACCTTC,CASKKEAGLTILNYGYTF
NA,TRBV5-5,NA,TRBJ1-4,TGTGCCAGCAGCTTGGCGAGTCCAGGGTTCAATGAAAAACTGTTTTTT,CASSLASPGFNEKLFF
NA,TRBV18,NA,TRBJ2-5,TGTGCCAGCTCACCTCCAGGGGTGGCAGAGACCCAGTACTTC,CASSPPGVAETQYF
few,TRBV2,NA,TRBJ1-6,TGTGCCAGCACCGCGCAGGGTATAGGTTCACCCCTCCACTTT,CASTAQGIGSPLHF
NA,TRBV3-1/TRBV3-2,TRBD2,TRBJ2-1,TGTGCCAGCAGTACTAGCGGGTGGAACAATGAGCAGTTCTTC,CASSTSGWNNEQFF
NA,TRBV29-1,NA,TRBJ2-2,TGCAGCGTTTCGGGGTCTACAACCGGGGAGCTGTTTTTT,CSVSGSTTGELFF
NA,TRBV5-1,TRBD1,TRBJ1-2,TGCGCCAGCAGCTATACAGGGGACGACTATGGCTACACCTTC,CASSYTGDDYGYTF
NA,TRBV27,NA,TRBJ1-6,TGTGCCAGCAGTTTAATCGCAGGGACCTATAATTCACCCCTCCACTTT,CASSLIAGTYNSPLHF
NA,TRBV19,NA,TRBJ2-2,TGTGCCAGTAGCGCTCAGGCAAGGACCGGGGAGCTGTTTTTT,CASSAQARTGELFF
NA,TRBV5-1,NA,TRBJ1-3,TGCGCCAGCAGCTCGCAGGGTTACGGAAACACCATATATTTT,CASSSQGYGNTIYF
NA,TRBV5-1,NA,TRBJ2-3,TGCGCCAGCAGCTTGGCCGCCAGAGGGGGAGTTGGGAGCACAGATACGCAGTATTTT,CASSLAARGGVGSTDTQYF
NA,TRBV9,TRBD1,TRBJ2-5,TGTGCCAGCAGCGCGGGACAGGGTCGACAAGAGACCCAGTACTTC,CASSAGQGRQETQYF
NA,TRBV29-1,NA,TRBJ1-2,TGCAGCGTCACACTCGTGAGGGCGGGCTACACCTTC,CSVTLVRAGYTF
NA,TRBV11-2,NA,TRBJ1-4,TGTGCCAGCAGCGGAGGAGGTGAAAAACTGTTTTTT,CASSGGGEKLFF
once,TRBV10-3,TRBD2,TRBJ2-3,TGTGCCATCAGTGCCCAAGGACTAGCGGGGGCAGATACGCAGTATTTT,CAISAQGLAGADTQYF
NA,TRBV3-1/TRBV3-2,NA,TRBJ2-5,TGTGCCAGCAGCCAAGGAGGGGAGACCCAGTACTTC,CASSQGGETQYF
NA,TRBV7-8,TRBD2,TRBJ2-7,TGTGCCAGCAGCAAGGAAAGCGGGATTCGCTACGAGCAGTACTTC,CASSKESGIRYEQYF
NA,TRBV19,TRBD1,TRBJ2-1,TGTGCCACCGCAACGTGGGACAGAGACAATGAGCAGTTCTTC,CATATWDRDNEQFF
NA,TRBV5-1,NA,TRBJ2-2,TGCGCCAGCAGCCCGGCGGGCACCGGGGAGCTGTTTTTT,CASSPAGTGELFF
once,TRBV19,NA,TRBJ1-3,TGTGCCAGTACCAGGGCCGGACAGTTGGGAAACACCATATATTTT,CASTRAGQLGNTIYF
NA,TRBV9,NA,TRBJ1-1,TGTGCCAGCAGCTCCCTGGGGGGGCCCACTGAAGCTTTCTTT,CASSSLGGPTEAFF
NA,TRBV19,TRBD1,TRBJ1-5,TGTGCCACCCAGGACAGGGGATGGAGCAATCAGCCCCAGCATTTT,CATQDRGWSNQPQHF
NA,TRBV30,NA,TRBJ1-4,TGTGCCTGGAGCGCTTCGTGGGGCAGTGGGCTGTTTTTT,CAWSASWGSGLFF
NA,TRBV28,NA,TRBJ1-1,TGTGCCAGCAGGATCCGGGGTCCGAACACTGAAGCTTTCTTT,CASRIRGPNTEAFF
few,TRBV10-3,TRBD2,TRBJ2-1,TGTGCCACGGCGGGGGGGACAAACAATGAGCAGTTCTTC,CATAGGTNNEQFF
NA,TRBV19,TRBD1,TRBJ1-5,TGTGCCAGTAGACCGACAGGGACCGCGGGACAGCCCCAGCATTTT,CASRPTGTAGQPQHF
NA,TRBV2,TRBD2,TRBJ2-7,TGTGCCAGCAGGAGGAGCGGGAGCTCCTACGAGCAGTACTTC,CASRRSGSSYEQYF
NA,TRBV7-8,NA,TRBJ2-7,TGTGCCAGCAGCTTGGGGACACGAGGGGACGAGCAGTACTTC,CASSLGTRGDEQYF